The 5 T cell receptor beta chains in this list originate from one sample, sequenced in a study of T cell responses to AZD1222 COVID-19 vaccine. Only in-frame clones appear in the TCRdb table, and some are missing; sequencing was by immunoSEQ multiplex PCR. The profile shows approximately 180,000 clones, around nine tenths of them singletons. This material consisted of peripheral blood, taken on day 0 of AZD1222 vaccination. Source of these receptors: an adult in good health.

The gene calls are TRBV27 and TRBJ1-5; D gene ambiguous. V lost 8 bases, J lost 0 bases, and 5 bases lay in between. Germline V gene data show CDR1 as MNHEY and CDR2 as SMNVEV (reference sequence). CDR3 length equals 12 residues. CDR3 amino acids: CASGYSNQPQHF. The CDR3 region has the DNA TGTGCCAGCGGATATAGCAATCAGCCCCAGCATTTT.

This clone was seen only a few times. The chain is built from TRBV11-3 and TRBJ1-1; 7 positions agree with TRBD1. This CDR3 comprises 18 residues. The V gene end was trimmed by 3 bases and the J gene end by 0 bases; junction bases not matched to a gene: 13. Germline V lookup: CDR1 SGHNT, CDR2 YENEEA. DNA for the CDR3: TGTGCCAGCAGCTTTGAAGACAGGGCCCTCACTATGAACACTGAAGCTTTCTTT. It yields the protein CASSFEDRALTMNTEAFF.

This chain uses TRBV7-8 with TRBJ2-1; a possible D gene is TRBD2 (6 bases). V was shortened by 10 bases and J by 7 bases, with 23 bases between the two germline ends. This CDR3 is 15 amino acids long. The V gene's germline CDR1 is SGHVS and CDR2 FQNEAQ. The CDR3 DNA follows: TGTGCCACCGCCCTATTGGCGGGGATTCGGAATGAGCAGTTCTTC. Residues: CATALLAGIRNEQFF.

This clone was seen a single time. CDR3 nucleotides: TGTGCCAGCTCACCAACTCGGACAGGGACGGGCACTGAAGCTTTCTTT. Protein: CASSPTRTGTGTEAFF. The chain joins TRBV18 to TRBJ1-1; 8 bases agree with TRBD1. Germline CDR1 KGHSH, CDR2 LQKENI. J was trimmed by 4 bases and V by 2 bases; bases with no gene match: 9. The CDR3 covers 16 residues. Variable domain in full (rest from reference TRBV18 and TRBJ1-1): NAGVMQNPRHLVRRRGQEARLRCSPMKGHSHVYWYRQLPEEGLKFMVYLQKENIIDESGMPKERFSAEFPKEGPSILRIQQVVRGDSAAYFCASSPTRTGTGTEAFFGQGTRLTVV.

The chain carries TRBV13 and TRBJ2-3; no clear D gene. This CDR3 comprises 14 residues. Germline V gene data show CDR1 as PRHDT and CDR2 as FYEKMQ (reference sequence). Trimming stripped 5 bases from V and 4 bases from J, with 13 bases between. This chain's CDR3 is CASSQPLGSDTQYF. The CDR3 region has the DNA TGTGCCAGCAGCCAGCCCCTGGGTTCAGATACGCAGTATTTT. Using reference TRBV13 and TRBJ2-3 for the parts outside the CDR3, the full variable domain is AAGVIQSPRHLIKEKRETATLKCYPIPRHDTVYWYQQGPGQDPQFLISFYEKMQSDKGSIPDRFSAQQFSDYHSELNMSSLELGDSALYFCASSQPLGSDTQYFGPGTRLTVL.